The sequence of this T cell receptor beta chain was determined in a study of vaccination effects on CD4 cells after COVID-19 (dated by TCRdb to between 2021 and 2024). Concerning the study at large: Participants received two doses of either the BNT162b2 or the mRNA-1273 mRNA SARS-CoV-2 vaccine. SARS-CoV-2 spike-specific CD4+ TCR repertoires from before and after mRNA vaccination were compared in COVID-19 convalescent patients and in infection-naive vaccine recipients. In the study, cultures from other donors were sequenced using the Oncomine TCR Beta short-read assay on an Illumina iSeq 100. Altogether, over 9 COVID-19 convalescent patients and 4 SARS-CoV-2-naive healthy vaccine recipients made up the full study. Findings and caveats that apply to the study as a whole: Limitations of the study were the small number of convalescent patients and the absence of early post-infection timepoints. Marked clonal contraction was observed in both infection-induced and vaccine-induced clones at late post-vaccination timepoints, consistent with waning T cell responses. In healthy vaccine recipients, vaccine-induced clones were almost all SARS-CoV-2 mono-reactive, with only 1 of 255 being cross-reactive with common cold coronaviruses.

In the ViraFEST assay, PBMC were stimulated with viral peptide pools, and TCR sequencing was then used to find antigen-specific CD4+ T cell clonotypes based on their expansion. After approximately 11 days of culture, CD4+ T cells were isolated with the EasySep CD4+ T cell isolation kit. The absence of prior SARS-CoV-2 infection in healthy vaccine recipients was confirmed by negative nucleocapsid antibodies before and after vaccination. A few million PBMC per well were cultured with 10 ug/ml peptides in IMDM containing about 5% human AB serum, 10 IU/ml IL-2 and gentamicin. Half of the culture medium was replaced with fresh IL-2-containing medium on days 3 and 7. Each peptide stimulation condition was cultured in triplicate wells unless otherwise noted. PBMC were separated from whole blood using Ficoll-Paque Plus gradient centrifugation and were then either cryopreserved at -140C or used fresh. The spike proteins of SARS-CoV-2 and of the common cold coronaviruses HCoV-NL63, HCoV-OC43 and HCoV-229E were spanned by overlapping peptide pools. The QIAamp micro DNA kit was used to extract genomic DNA from the cultured CD4+ T cells.

CDR1 is given as LGHDT and CDR2 as YNNKEL, both from the germline V gene (reference sequence). A distance of 13 bases separates the germline ends of V and J, which lose 2 bases and 5 bases respectively. The CDR3 spans 15 residues, from the cysteine through the phenylalanine. The read is trimmed to its CDR3 DNA, 45 bases read in frame from base 1. The library was produced with the immunoSEQ multiplex PCR assay. TCR beta CDR3 sequencing was performed on DNA from the cultured, isolated CD4+ T cells. As for how the authors treated the data: Non-productive TCR sequences were removed and reads were trimmed to the CDR3 region, keeping CDR3s of at least 7 amino acids. The MANAFEST web app was used to pick out antigen-specific clonotypes by comparing their expansion in peptide wells with that in reference cultures. To count as positive, a clone had to show expansion at FDR<0.05 compared with the reference and with all other wells, an odds ratio above 5, and a frequency above 0.1% in two replicate wells. A clonotype was called cross-reactive if it was significantly expanded both in SARS-CoV-2 spike wells and in at least one common cold coronavirus spike condition. Using the stringdist R package, CDR3 similarity was measured by Levenshtein distance, and unrooted trees were constructed with ape in R 3.6.1. This is the immuneACCESS table as TCRdb keeps it, with only in-frame sequences that have V and J called. A part of the clones is gone; compared with another copy, unresolved V genes explain less than half, and the rest is unexplained. The DNA gave D and trimming, while V, J and clone size come from that table. The sample has about 60,000 clones on record, about four fifths of them singletons. More than 2% of the sample goes to the ten largest clones.

With regard to this clone: Its binding antigen is unknown. Base-call qualities are not available, and no considerably larger clone is one nucleotide away.

This sample comprised CD4+ T cells from PBMCs cultured with HCoV-229E spike peptides, obtained before COVID-19 vaccination. According to the study, the label for this sample's cell subset or site signals: HCoV-229E spike overlapping peptide pool stimulation. This TCR came from a human donor who received a COVID-19 vaccine. This sequence uses TRBV3-1 (or the pseudogene TRBV3-2) and TRBJ1-5, with no confident D gene call. The CDR3 here reads CASSQSSWGDQPQHF. At the DNA level, the sequence is TGTGCCAGCAGCCAAAGTTCTTGGGGAGATCAGCCCCAGCATTTT.